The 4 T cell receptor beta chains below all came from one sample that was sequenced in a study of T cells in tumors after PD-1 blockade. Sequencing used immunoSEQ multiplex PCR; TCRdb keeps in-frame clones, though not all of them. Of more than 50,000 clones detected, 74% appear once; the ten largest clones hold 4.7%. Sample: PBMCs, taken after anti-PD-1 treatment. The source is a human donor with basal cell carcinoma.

In nucleotides, the CDR3 is TGCGCCAGCAGGGCGAACAGGGGTAGGGCAGATACGCAGTATTTT. Amino acids: CASRANRGRADTQYF. The chain combines TRBV4-1 with TRBJ2-3; 7 nucleotides match TRBD1. V dropped 6 bases and J dropped 4; count of bases not matched to a gene: 10. The CDR3 is 15 residues long. Germline V gives CDR1 MGHRA, CDR2 YSYEKL.

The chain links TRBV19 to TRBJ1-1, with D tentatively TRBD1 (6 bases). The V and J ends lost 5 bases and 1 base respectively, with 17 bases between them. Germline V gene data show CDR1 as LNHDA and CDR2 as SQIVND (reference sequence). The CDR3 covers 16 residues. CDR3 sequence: CASSLTSGTQNTEAFF. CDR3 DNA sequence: TGTGCCAGTAGTCTCACCTCCGGGACACAGAACACTGAAGCTTTCTTT.

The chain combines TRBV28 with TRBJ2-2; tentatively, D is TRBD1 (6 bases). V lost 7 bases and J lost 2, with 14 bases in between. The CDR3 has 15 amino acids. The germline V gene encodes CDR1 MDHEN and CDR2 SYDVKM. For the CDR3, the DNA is TGTGCCAGCAAAGACCAGGGGACCAACACCGGGGAGCTGTTTTTT. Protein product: CASKDQGTNTGELFF. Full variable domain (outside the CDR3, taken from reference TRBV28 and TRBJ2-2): DVKVTQSSRYLVKRTGEKVFLECVQDMDHENMFWYRQDPGLGLRLIYFSYDVKMKEKGDIPEGYSVSREKKERFSLILESASTNQTSMYLCASKDQGTNTGELFFGEGSRLTVL.

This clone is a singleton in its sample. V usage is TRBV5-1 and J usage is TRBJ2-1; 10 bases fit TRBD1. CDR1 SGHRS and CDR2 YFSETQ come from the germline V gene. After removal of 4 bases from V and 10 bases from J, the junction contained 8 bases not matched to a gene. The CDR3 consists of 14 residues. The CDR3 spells CASSNVGQGTEQFF. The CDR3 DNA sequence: TGCGCCAGCAGCAATGTGGGACAGGGGACAGAGCAGTTCTTC.